These 27 T cell receptor beta chains share one sample of origin, sequenced in a study of cytomegalovirus exposure and HLA in healthy donors (dated by TCRdb to 2017 to 2019). Library method: the immunoSEQ multiplex PCR assay. The multiplex PCR relied on a mix of 60 forward primers for TCR Vbeta segments and 13 reverse primers for TCR Jbeta segments. The immuneACCESS repertoire file appears here via TCRdb, limited to in-frame rearrangements. These files lack a portion of the clones; in checked studies, under half of the deficit traces to unresolved V genes, and the cause of the others is not known. The table for this sample lists more than 70,000 clones; approximately 70% of them were counted only once. The ten largest make up roughly 9.8% of the sample. Sequenced sample: PBMCs. These receptors all stem from a woman aged 45-60 years in good health and CMV-seropositive.

The rearrangement joins TRBV27 to TRBJ2-7; 8 bases match TRBD1. Germline CDR1 is MNHEY and CDR2 is SMNVEV (reference sequence). The CDR3 totals 15 residues. Unmatched junction bases numbered 9, after V lost 4 bases and J lost 4 bases. The CDR3 coding sequence is TGTGCCAGCAGTTGGAAACGACAGGGGTCATACGAGCAGTACTTC. This translates into CASSWKRQGSYEQYF.

This clone was seen a handful of times. CDR3 in amino acids: CASSLSAGGQETQYF. DNA of the CDR3: TGCGCCAGCAGCTTGTCAGCGGGGGGGCAAGAGACCCAGTACTTC. The gene calls are TRBV5-1 and TRBJ2-5, with 10 bases that match TRBD2. The J segment lost 2 bases and the V segment lost 1 base, leaving 2 bases of the junction unmatched. This CDR3 region has 15 residues. The germline V gene encodes CDR1 SGHRS and CDR2 YFSETQ.

The V gene is TRBV5-8, the J gene TRBJ1-5; D may be TRBD1 (6 bases). Per germline, CDR1 SGHTS and CDR2 YDEGEE. The CDR3 is made up of 16 amino acids. Trimming cost V 4 bases and J 2 bases, with 16 bases left between them. The CDR3 loop reads CASSEGHGLRNQPQHF. In DNA, the CDR3 is TGTGCCAGCAGCGAGGGACATGGCCTCCGCAATCAGCCCCAGCATTTT.

This chain connects TRBV6-1 to TRBJ1-3, with a tentative D call TRBD1 (5 bases). The CDR3 is 15 amino acids. Germline V CDR1 and CDR2: MNHNS, SASEGT. Trimming took off 2 bases at V and 2 bases at J, with 10 bases between the two ends. The CDR3, as DNA: TGTGCCAGCAGTGAATTGACAGCTCCTGGAAACACCATATATTTT. It specifies CASSELTAPGNTIYF.

The chain is built from TRBV30 and TRBJ2-1; 8 bases fit TRBD2. The CDR3 extends over 17 amino acids. J gave up 0 bases and V 3 bases, and 10 bases lay outside the gene matches. Germline V gene lookup returns CDR1 GTSNPN and CDR2 SVGIG (reference sequence). CDR3 region: CAWRGRAGGGSYNEQFF. CDR3 bases: TGTGCCTGGAGGGGACGGGCGGGAGGTGGCTCCTACAATGAGCAGTTCTTC.

The genes are TRBV4-3 and TRBJ2-7, with D unclear. CDR1 is LGHNA and CDR2 is YSLEER in the germline V gene. V shed 0 bases and J shed 0 bases, with 3 bases lying between them. There are 13 residues in the CDR3. This CDR3 reads CASSQELSYEQYF. CDR3 bases: TGCGCCAGCAGCCAAGAACTCTCCTACGAGCAGTACTTC.

The chain joins TRBV30 to TRBJ1-2, with a tentative D call TRBD1 (5 bases). Looked up from germline, CDR1 is GTSNPN and CDR2 is SVGIG (reference sequence). Trimming pared 3 bases from V and 2 bases from J, leaving 10 bases between. The CDR3 has 13 residues. The chain's CDR3 is CAWSQGPNYGYTF. The CDR3 DNA is TGTGCCTGGAGCCAGGGCCCGAACTATGGCTACACCTTC.

The chain is built from TRBV30 and TRBJ1-5, with TRBD1 matching over 12 bases. Unmatched junction bases numbered 8, after V lost 5 bases and J lost 6 bases. The germline CDR1 and CDR2 sequences are GTSNPN and SVGIG (reference sequence). The CDR3 consists of 15 residues. DNA for the CDR3: TGTGCCTGGGAACCGGGACAGGGGGCGGGTCAGCCCCAGCATTTT. Its translation: CAWEPGQGAGQPQHF.

The rearrangement uses TRBV7-3 and TRBJ2-7; TRBD2 might be the D (5 bases). Trimming left V 2 bases short and J 7 bases short, with 21 bases between. Germline V gene lookup returns CDR1 SGHTA and CDR2 FQGTGA. This CDR3 spans 16 amino acids. The CDR3 DNA is TGTGCCAGCAGCTTATTTCGGGCTGGAACGCCGGGGGAGCAGTACTTC. Its protein product is CASSLFRAGTPGEQYF.

This chain uses TRBV10-2 with TRBJ2-5, with D perhaps TRBD2 (5 bases). The CDR3 sequence is 15 residues long. Germline assignment: CDR1 WSHSY and CDR2 SAAADI. The ends were cut back, 0 bases at V and 5 bases at J, with 13 bases in the middle. The CDR3 is CASSESPPPGETQYF. Written as DNA, the CDR3 is TGCGCCAGCAGTGAGTCCCCCCCGCCGGGGGAGACCCAGTACTTC.

This clone has only one observation. The rearrangement uses TRBV6-1 and TRBJ2-5; D is unresolved. The germline gives CDR1 MNHNS, CDR2 SASEGT. Trimming left V 1 base short and J 2 bases short, with 5 bases between. The CDR3 runs 13 residues. In DNA form, the CDR3 reads TGTGCCAGCAGTGAAGGACTTCAAGAGACCCAGTACTTC. It yields the protein CASSEGLQETQYF.

The chain links TRBV5-1 to TRBJ1-2, with 10 positions matching TRBD1. This CDR3 region has 16 residues. Trimming cost V 5 bases and J 8 bases; bases outside gene matches: 15. Germline CDR1 SGHRS, CDR2 YFSETQ. The CDR3 region is CASSPEPGQGLGGYTF. The CDR3, as DNA: TGCGCCAGCAGTCCCGAACCGGGACAGGGGCTAGGCGGCTACACCTTC.

This chain uses TRBV10-3 with TRBJ2-5, with a possible D match to TRBD1 (6 bases). The CDR3 is 15 amino acids. The germline V gene encodes CDR1 ENHRY and CDR2 SYGVKD. Trimming took off 5 bases at V and 7 bases at J, with 20 bases between the two ends. CDR3 bases: TGTGCCATCAGTATAGGGGGAGTCGACTTGGGGACCCAGTACTTC. Its translation is CAISIGGVDLGTQYF.

For the CDR3, the DNA is TGTGCCACCAGCAGAGATCCCGAGGATGAGCAGTTCTTC. It codes for CATSRDPEDEQFF. J is TRBJ2-1 and V is TRBV15; D gene unclear. The CDR3 runs 13 residues. Trimming took off 0 bases at V and 8 bases at J, with 8 bases between the two ends. Germline CDR1 and CDR2: LNHNV and YYDKDF (reference sequence).

This chain links TRBV11-2 with TRBJ2-7; 10 bases are a match to TRBD1. J was trimmed by 3 bases and V by 8 bases; bases with no gene match: 4. This CDR3 contains 13 residues. CDR1 is SGHAT and CDR2 is FQNNGV in the germline V gene. The CDR3 here is CASRGTGDYEQYF. The CDR3, as DNA: TGTGCCAGCCGAGGGACAGGGGACTACGAGCAGTACTTC.

Turning to this clone: The junction departs from germline at one end; a sequencing error may be responsible. This chain links TRBV14 with TRBJ2-2; a possible D gene is TRBD2 (6 bases). The CDR3 runs 16 residues. Germline V CDR1 and CDR2: SGHDN, FVKESK. In DNA form, the CDR3 reads TGTACCAGCAGCCAAGAGGGGAGGCGAAACACCGGGGAGCTGTTTTTT. It is translated as CTSSQEGRRNTGELFF.

J is TRBJ2-3 and V is TRBV6-4; TRBD2 matches at 7 bases. The CDR3 contains 15 residues. With 2 bases clipped from V and 2 bases from J, the junction kept 4 bases outside the gene matches. Looked up from germline, CDR1 is MRHNA and CDR2 is SNTAGT. The DNA of the CDR3 is TGTGCCAGCAGTGACGTGAGCGGGAACACAGATACGCAGTATTTT. Amino acid sequence: CASSDVSGNTDTQYF.

This sequence joins TRBV27 and TRBJ2-7; 9 positions match TRBD1. The J segment lost 3 bases and the V segment lost 0 bases, leaving 9 bases of the junction unmatched. This CDR3 contains 17 residues. The V gene's germline CDR1 is MNHEY and CDR2 SMNVEV (reference sequence). CDR3 region: CASSLSLLGQGRYEQYF. In DNA form, the CDR3 reads TGTGCCAGCAGTTTATCCCTATTGGGACAGGGCCGCTACGAGCAGTACTTC.

The chain employs TRBV28 and TRBJ2-3, with 7 bases identical to TRBD1. Germline V gene lookup returns CDR1 MDHEN and CDR2 SYDVKM. V lost 3 bases to trimming and J lost 0 bases; unmatched junction nucleotides: 9. The CDR3 extends over 17 amino acids. CDR3 sequence reads: CASSFHLGQASTDTQYF. In nucleotides, the CDR3 is TGTGCCAGCAGTTTCCACCTAGGACAGGCTAGCACAGATACGCAGTATTTT.

V gene TRBV19 combines with J gene TRBJ2-1, with 9 bases lining up with TRBD1. Germline V CDR1 and CDR2: LNHDA, SQIVND (reference sequence). The CDR3 spans 11 residues. Trimming removed 5 bases from V and 14 bases from J; junction bases left unmatched: 4. In nucleotides, the CDR3 is TGTGCCAGTAGTGCAGGGACAGGGAAGTTCTTC. Protein product: CASSAGTGKFF.

This clone turned up a few times. The chain carries TRBV27 and TRBJ2-3, with 8 bases aligning to TRBD2. The germline CDR1 and CDR2 sequences are MNHEY and SMNVEV (reference sequence). The CDR3 length is 15 residues. Trimming cost V 6 bases and J 2 bases; bases outside gene matches: 7. The CDR3 spells CASRMAGGNTDTQYF. The CDR3 bases are TGTGCCAGCAGAATGGCGGGAGGAAACACAGATACGCAGTATTTT.

The V call is TRBV5-4, the J call TRBJ1-2, with D unclear. The V gene lost 0 bases and the J gene lost 4 bases, with 7 bases spanning the gap. The germline gives CDR1 SGHNT, CDR2 YYREEE (reference sequence). This CDR3 has 13 residues. CDR3 loop: CASSLGGLYGYTF. The CDR3 DNA follows: TGTGCCAGCAGCTTGGGCGGCCTCTATGGCTACACCTTC. The full variable domain, rest sourced from reference TRBV5-4 and TRBJ1-2, is ETGVTQSPTHLIKTRGQQVTLRCSSQSGHNTVSWYQQALGQGPQFIFQYYREEENGRGNFPPRFSGLQFPNYSSELNVNALELDDSALYLCASSLGGLYGYTFGSGTRLTVV.

The CDR3 reads CASRGDSSYNEQFF. The CDR3 DNA follows: TGTGCCAGCAGGGGGGACAGCTCCTACAATGAGCAGTTCTTC. The chain employs TRBV4-2 and TRBJ2-1; TRBD1 matches 7 bases. With V trimmed by 6 bases and J by 0 bases, 2 bases remained unmatched. The germline CDR1 and CDR2 sequences are LGHNA and YNFKEQ. The CDR3 length is 14 residues.

The genes are TRBV6-4 and TRBJ2-3; D not resolved. Trimming took off 5 bases at V and 4 bases at J, with 10 bases between the two ends. This CDR3 comprises 13 residues. CDR1 is MRHNA and CDR2 is SNTAGT in the germline V gene. The CDR3 spells CASSQAGPDTQYF. Written as DNA, the CDR3 is TGTGCCAGCAGTCAGGCCGGCCCAGATACGCAGTATTTT.

This clone was seen only a few times. The DNA for the CDR3 is TGTGCCAGCTCACCGTCGACACCCCAAGAGACCCAGTACTTC. This codes for CASSPSTPQETQYF. The V and J genes are TRBV18 and TRBJ2-5; D gene uncertain. The CDR3 covers 14 residues. Trimming stripped 3 bases from V and 1 base from J, with 9 bases between. CDR1 is KGHSH, CDR2 LQKENI, per germline.

This clone was recorded a few times. V is TRBV27 and J is TRBJ1-1, with a possible D match to TRBD1 (6 bases). This CDR3 has 13 residues. Germline V gene sequence: CDR1 MNHEY, CDR2 SMNVEV (reference sequence). V dropped 5 bases and J dropped 6 bases, with 13 bases sitting between them. The CDR3: CASSPGAGAEAFF. Written as DNA, the CDR3 is TGTGCCAGCAGTCCGGGGGCGGGGGCTGAAGCTTTCTTT.

The CDR3 DNA follows: TGTGCCAGCAGCAAGCCGGTCAGGCCGTACCAAGAGACCCAGTACTTC. The encoded protein is CASSKPVRPYQETQYF. J is TRBJ2-5 and V is TRBV21-1; the table names TRBD1, a call not compared with the DNA. TRBV21-1 is tagged as a pseudogene. This CDR3 has 16 residues.